Below are 14 T cell receptor beta chains sequenced from a single sample in a study of cytomegalovirus exposure and HLA in healthy donors. The PCR was carried out with 60 Vbeta primers and 13 Jbeta primers. The protocol was immunoSEQ multiplex PCR, while the TCRdb copy is restricted to in-frame clones and leaves out a portion. This table has approximately 110,000 clones, approximately 83% appearing once. The sequencing input was PBMCs. The source is a man between 18 and 29 years old in good health and CMV-seronegative.

The rearrangement joins TRBV7-9 to TRBJ1-4; possibly TRBD1 for D (6 bases). Germline CDR1 SEHNR, CDR2 FQNEAQ (reference sequence). The CDR3 is made up of 15 amino acids. Trimming left V 6 bases short and J 3 bases short, with 14 bases between. The CDR3 bases are TGTGCCAGCAGACCATTACAGGGTGCTAATGAAAAACTGTTTTTT. As protein: CASRPLQGANEKLFF.

J is TRBJ2-3 and V is TRBV9; D remains ambiguous. Trimming pared 0 bases from V and 5 bases from J, leaving 7 bases between. The CDR3 has 13 residues. Germline V gene lookup returns CDR1 SGDLS and CDR2 YYNGEE. The CDR3 protein is CASSVARRDTQYF. CDR3 bases: TGTGCCAGCAGCGTAGCTAGGAGAGATACGCAGTATTTT.

The chain is built from TRBV7-2 and TRBJ2-2; the D gene is possibly TRBD1 (5 bases). There are 17 residues in the CDR3. CDR1 and CDR2 from the germline V gene are SGHTA and FQGNSA. V lost 0 bases, J lost 1 base, and 12 bases lay in between. The CDR3 here is CASSLAKAGRNTGELFF. The CDR3 nucleotides are TGTGCCAGCAGCTTAGCGAAGGCAGGGCGGAACACCGGGGAGCTGTTTTTT.

The chain links TRBV9 to TRBJ2-1, with D perhaps TRBD2 (5 bases). The CDR3 is made up of 11 amino acids. Trimming cost V 5 bases and J 10 bases, with 10 bases left between them. CDR1 is SGDLS, CDR2 YYNGEE, per germline. CDR3 sequence (DNA): TGTGCCAGCAGTGTCCGGGGAGAGCAGTTCTTC. Its protein product is CASSVRGEQFF.

This chain uses TRBV6-5 with TRBJ2-1; the D gene is possibly TRBD2 (5 bases). The CDR3 is 14 residues long. Germline-derived CDR1 and CDR2 are MNHEY and SVGAGI. Trimming took off 8 bases at V and 4 bases at J, with 15 bases between the two ends. The CDR3 loop reads CASRTAGDYNEQFF. The DNA for the CDR3 is TGTGCCAGCCGCACCGCGGGCGATTACAATGAGCAGTTCTTC.

In its sample, this clone ranks as medium-sized (0.01 to 0.1%). The chain has TRBV4-3 and TRBJ2-7; possible D gene TRBD2, 7 bases. The germline V gene encodes CDR1 LGHNA and CDR2 YSLEER. The ends were cut back, 0 bases at V and 4 bases at J, with 19 bases in the middle. The length of the CDR3 is 17 residues. The CDR3 sequence is CASSQDLGQRDGYEQYF. CDR3 DNA: TGCGCCAGCAGCCAAGATCTTGGACAGCGGGACGGTTACGAGCAGTACTTC.

V and J are TRBV9 and TRBJ2-7; 7 nucleotides agree with TRBD1. V lost 3 bases and J lost 0; bases outside the gene matches: 3. The CDR3 covers 14 residues. The germline V gene encodes CDR1 SGDLS and CDR2 YYNGEE. The CDR3 DNA follows: TGTGCCAGCAGCGAACAGGGGAGCTCCTACGAGCAGTACTTC. This encodes CASSEQGSSYEQYF.

DNA of the CDR3: TGTGCCAGCAGCTTGGGAGGTAGTGCCACCTACGAGCAGTACTTC. It encodes CASSLGGSATYEQYF. The gene calls are TRBV5-5 and TRBJ2-7; no reliable D call. The germline V gene encodes CDR1 SGHKS and CDR2 YYEKEE (reference sequence). This CDR3 is 15 amino acids long. Trimming removed 0 bases at V and 2 bases at J, with 12 bases between.

The rearrangement joins TRBV5-5 to TRBJ1-1; 7 nucleotides align to TRBD1. The germline V gene encodes CDR1 SGHKS and CDR2 YYEKEE (reference sequence). The CDR3 is 12 amino acids. J gave up 8 bases and V 4 bases, and 5 bases lay outside the gene matches. The CDR3 sequence is CASSPRGTEAFF. The CDR3, as DNA: TGTGCCAGCAGCCCCAGGGGGACGGAAGCTTTCTTT.

V is TRBV6-4 and J is TRBJ2-5, with D possibly matching TRBD2 (5 bases). This CDR3 spans 15 amino acids. CDR1 and CDR2 (germline): MRHNA, SNTAGT. V was trimmed by 3 bases and J by 4 bases, leaving 15 bases between them. The CDR3 loop is CASSEEGTAGETQYF. The CDR3 DNA follows: TGTGCCAGCAGTGAAGAGGGTACAGCCGGAGAGACCCAGTACTTC.

The chain combines TRBV6-5 with TRBJ1-1; D call uncertain. There are 13 residues in the CDR3. Trimming shortened V by 2 bases and J by 4 bases, and 8 bases separated the two germline ends. CDR1 is MNHEY, CDR2 SVGAGI, per germline. CDR3 coding DNA: TGTGCCAGCAGTTACCTAGGCGGCACTGAAGCTTTCTTT. Amino acids: CASSYLGGTEAFF.

V is TRBV4-2 and J is TRBJ2-5; D possibly corresponds to TRBD2 (7 bases). Trimming took off 1 base at V and 5 bases at J, with 17 bases between the two ends. The CDR3 runs to 16 residues. Germline-derived CDR1 and CDR2 are LGHNA and YNFKEQ. The CDR3 DNA sequence: TGTGCCAGCAGCCAAGTCGCTAGCGGAGGGGGGGAGACCCAGTACTTC. It yields the protein CASSQVASGGGETQYF.

The chain recombines TRBV5-1 with TRBJ2-1, with 11 positions matching TRBD2. Germline CDR1 and CDR2: SGHRS and YFSETQ. With V trimmed by 0 bases and J by 7 bases, 18 bases remained unmatched. The CDR3 has 20 amino acids. The CDR3 sequence is CASSLEGLLAGAILGNEQFF. The CDR3 nucleotides are TGCGCCAGCAGCTTGGAGGGGCTACTAGCGGGAGCCATCTTGGGGAATGAGCAGTTCTTC.

The rearrangement joins TRBV30 to TRBJ2-7; 7 nucleotides agree with TRBD1. The CDR3 consists of 13 residues. V trimming: 3 bases; J trimming: 4 bases; junction bases outside the gene matches: 6. Germline V gene sequence: CDR1 GTSNPN, CDR2 SVGIG (reference sequence). The CDR3 DNA follows: TGTGCCTGGAGCCGGGACAGAGAATACGAGCAGTACTTC. This sequence encodes CAWSRDREYEQYF.